This record looks at one T cell receptor (beta chain) sequence and its context. What it binds is unknown. CD8 cells regarded as naive lacked CD45RO, were positively chosen for CCR7, and omitted terminally differentiated effector memory CD45RA+ cells. Each sample came from a Caucasian adult donor living in Nashville, Tennessee. This specimen belongs to a study of shared clonotypes between healthy human individuals. On the study more broadly: Contributing individuals were a couple of females and three males aged 18 to 49. General observations from the study: Naive CD4 clonotypes were shared across a few donors at 4% to 5%.

This CDR3 has 14 amino acids. The germline CDR1 and CDR2 sequences are MNHEY and SMNVEV (reference sequence). Trimming took 7 bases from V and 7 from J; bases not matched to a gene: 9. Here immunoSEQ multiplex PCR was the method, and the copy in TCRdb shows in-frame clones only, minus some. The data show some 800,000 clones, 80% to 95% seen once. The sample was naive CD8+ T cells sorted from blood. The source of this sequence is a man between 25 and 39 years old in good health. The chain uses TRBV27 and TRBJ2-5; 10 bases match TRBD2. The CDR3 DNA sequence: TGTGCCAGCACCGAGCGGGAGGGCCGAGGGACCCAGTACTTC. Its protein is CASTEREGRGTQYF.